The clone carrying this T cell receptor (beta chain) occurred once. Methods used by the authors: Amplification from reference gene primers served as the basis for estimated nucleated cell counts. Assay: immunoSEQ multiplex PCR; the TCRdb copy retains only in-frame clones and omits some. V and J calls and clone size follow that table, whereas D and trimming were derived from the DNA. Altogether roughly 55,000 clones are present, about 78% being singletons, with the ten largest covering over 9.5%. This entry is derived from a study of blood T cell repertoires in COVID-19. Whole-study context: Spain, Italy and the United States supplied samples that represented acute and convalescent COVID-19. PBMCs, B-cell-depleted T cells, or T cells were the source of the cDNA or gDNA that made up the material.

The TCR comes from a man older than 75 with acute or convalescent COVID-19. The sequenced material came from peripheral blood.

The CDR3 protein is CASSPQPTGALREKLFF. The CDR3 DNA sequence: TGTGCCAGCAGCCCGCAACCAACAGGGGCTCTGAGGGAAAAACTGTTTTTT. This rearrangement joins TRBV5-5 to TRBJ1-4; 7 nucleotides align to TRBD1. V dropped 4 bases and J dropped 8; count of bases not matched to a gene: 17. Germline V CDR1 and CDR2: SGHKS, YYEKEE (reference sequence). The CDR3 spans 17 residues.